The source of this T cell receptor (beta chain) is a study of PD-L1 blockade in urothelial cancer. The time point is: peripheral blood 6 weeks after treatment start. This CDR3 comprises 17 residues. V lost 5 bases to trimming and J lost 3 bases; unmatched junction nucleotides: 11. Germline CDR1 SEHNR, CDR2 FQNEAQ (reference sequence). The table came from immunoSEQ multiplex PCR; TCRdb's copy has only in-frame clones and leaves some out. In the table there are about 91,000 clones, 75% to 90% of which are singletons. This sequence originates from a man between 65 and 85 years old with urothelial cancer. Source: PBMCs, taken around atezolizumab (anti-PD-L1) treatment. This chain uses TRBV7-9 with TRBJ2-2; 8 nucleotides line up with TRBD2. The CDR3 loop is CASSPSGLAGYTGELFF. DNA for the CDR3: TGTGCCAGCAGCCCAAGTGGGCTAGCGGGCTACACCGGGGAGCTGTTTTTT.